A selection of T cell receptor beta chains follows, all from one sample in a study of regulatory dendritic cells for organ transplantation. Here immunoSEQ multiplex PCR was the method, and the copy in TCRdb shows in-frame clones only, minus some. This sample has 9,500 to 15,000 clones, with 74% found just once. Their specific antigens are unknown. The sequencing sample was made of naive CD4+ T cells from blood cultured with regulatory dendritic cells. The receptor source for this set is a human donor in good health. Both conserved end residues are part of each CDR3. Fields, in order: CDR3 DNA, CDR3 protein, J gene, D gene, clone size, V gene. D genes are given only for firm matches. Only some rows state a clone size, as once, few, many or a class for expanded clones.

TGTGCCAGCTCATTGGGGGGACAGGGCACCTACGAGCAGTACTTC,CASSLGGQGTYEQYF,TRBJ2-7,TRBD1,NA,TRBV18
TGTGCCAGCAGCGCTTCGGGGGGAGCTTTGGGGGAGCAGTACTTC,CASSASGGALGEQYF,TRBJ2-7,TRBD2,NA,TRBV9
TGTGCCAGCACCGCCGTCAGAGGTGGAAACACCATATATTTT,CASTAVRGGNTIYF,TRBJ1-3,NA,NA,TRBV6-6
TGTGCCAGTAGTTTCCGGGACAGGGGGTCGGCAGATACGCAGTATTTT,CASSFRDRGSADTQYF,TRBJ2-3,TRBD1,NA,TRBV19
TGTGCCAGCAGCTTCCCCGGGAGGCCAGAGTGGGGCTACACCTTC,CASSFPGRPEWGYTF,TRBJ1-2,NA,NA,TRBV7-2
TGTGCCAGCAGCTTGCGATCTTCGGTAAACACTGAAGCTTTCTTT,CASSLRSSVNTEAFF,TRBJ1-1,NA,few,TRBV7-9
TGTGCCAGCAGCCCAACTCCAATGACAGTAGAGCAGTACTTC,CASSPTPMTVEQYF,TRBJ2-7,NA,few,TRBV7-6
TGTGCCAGCAGTGAAGGAACGACAGGGGGTATAAGCTACACCTTC,CASSEGTTGGISYTF,TRBJ1-2,TRBD1,NA,TRBV6-1
TGTGCCAGCAGCACCCCCCGCGGTAGCGGGGGAAGCACAGATACGCAGTATTTT,CASSTPRGSGGSTDTQYF,TRBJ2-3,TRBD2,once,TRBV9
TGTGCCAGCAGACCCACTGAGGGTGGCTACACCTTC,CASRPTEGGYTF,TRBJ1-2,NA,NA,TRBV6-5
TGCAGCGTTGAAGGAGGGGAGGACGAAAAACTGTTTTTT,CSVEGGEDEKLFF,TRBJ1-4,NA,NA,TRBV29-1
TGTGCCAGTAGTATACAGGTGGCCTACGAGCAGTACTTC,CASSIQVAYEQYF,TRBJ2-7,NA,NA,TRBV19
TGTGCCAGCAAGGTGGGGCTTGGGACAGATACGCAGTATTTT,CASKVGLGTDTQYF,TRBJ2-3,NA,NA,TRBV7-2
TGTGCCAGCAGTGGCCAGCGCTCTGGGGCCAACGTCCTGACTTTC,CASSGQRSGANVLTF,TRBJ2-6,NA,NA,TRBV2
TGTGCCAGCAGCCTACAGGGTTCATGGAATTCACCCCTCCACTTT,CASSLQGSWNSPLHF,TRBJ1-6,NA,NA,TRBV16
TGTGCCAGCAGTAGGACAGCTTACTCCTACAATGAGCAGTTCTTC,CASSRTAYSYNEQFF,TRBJ2-1,NA,once,TRBV6-1
TGTGCCAGCAGCTTAGAGGGGCCAAGGGCGAACACTGAAGCTTTCTTT,CASSLEGPRANTEAFF,TRBJ1-1,NA,NA,TRBV7-2
TGTGCCAGCAGCTTATTCTTTCGCCAGGATCACTATGGCTACACCTTC,CASSLFFRQDHYGYTF,TRBJ1-2,NA,NA,TRBV7-8
TGTGCCAGCAGCTTAGCGGGGGGGACTGGAAACACCATATATTTT,CASSLAGGTGNTIYF,TRBJ1-3,NA,NA,TRBV7-2
TGTGCCAGCAGCGTAGGGACACCCCCCACTGAAGCTTTCTTT,CASSVGTPPTEAFF,TRBJ1-1,NA,few,TRBV9
TGTGCCAGCAGCCAATCTAGCGGGGGTTACAATGAGCAGTTCTTC,CASSQSSGGYNEQFF,TRBJ2-1,TRBD2,NA,TRBV7-3
TGTGCTAGTGGTTTGGTATACCTAGCGGGGCCCTACGAGCAGTACTTC,CASGLVYLAGPYEQYF,TRBJ2-7,TRBD2,NA,TRBV12-5
TGTGCCAGCAGTGACTACACACAAGAGACCCAGTACTTC,CASSDYTQETQYF,TRBJ2-5,NA,NA,TRBV7-3
TGTGCCACCAGCAGAGAACGAGCCGGACTCTACGAGCAGTACTTC,CATSRERAGLYEQYF,TRBJ2-7,NA,NA,TRBV15
TGTGCCAGCAGTTTGGGGGGAGGAGGGTACGAGCAGTACTTC,CASSLGGGGYEQYF,TRBJ2-7,NA,NA,TRBV6-6
TGTGCCAGCAGCATGGACAGGGGGATTTACGAGCAGTACTTC,CASSMDRGIYEQYF,TRBJ2-7,TRBD1,few,TRBV5-4
TGTGCCAGCATAGAACTAGCGGGGGGACTTAGCACAGATACGCAGTATTTT,CASIELAGGLSTDTQYF,TRBJ2-3,TRBD2,NA,TRBV2
TGTGCCATCAGCCGAAAACAGGACACCGGGGAGCTGTTTTTT,CAISRKQDTGELFF,TRBJ2-2,NA,NA,TRBV10-3
TGTGCCAGCGTCCCGGGACAGGTCCCGTCCTCTGGAAACACCATATATTTT,CASVPGQVPSSGNTIYF,TRBJ1-3,TRBD1,NA,TRBV19
TGTGCCAGCTCACCGCCGACAGACTCCTACGAGCAGTACTTC,CASSPPTDSYEQYF,TRBJ2-7,NA,once,TRBV18
TGTGCCAGCAGCCGGGTTGGTGGTGACAATGAGCAGTTCTTC,CASSRVGGDNEQFF,TRBJ2-1,NA,few,TRBV7-9
TGTGCCAGCAGAATGGGACAGGTAGGACCCTACGAGCAGTACTTC,CASRMGQVGPYEQYF,TRBJ2-7,TRBD1,NA,TRBV6-1
TGTGCCAGCAGTGGACAGGCGGAGAGCTATGGCTACACCTTC,CASSGQAESYGYTF,TRBJ1-2,NA,NA,TRBV6-1
TGTGCCAGCAGCTTCACAGGGGGCCGGGGGACTGAAGCTTTCTTT,CASSFTGGRGTEAFF,TRBJ1-1,TRBD1,NA,TRBV5-4
TGTGCCAGCAGCCCTCCCGGGGTTGACGGTTCGAATACGCAGTATTTT,CASSPPGVDGSNTQYF,TRBJ2-3,NA,NA,TRBV4-2
TGTGCCAGCAGCCAGGGACAGACTAATGAAAAACTGTTTTTT,CASSQGQTNEKLFF,TRBJ1-4,TRBD1,few,TRBV5-4
TGTGCCAGCAGTCCCGGGACTAGCGGGGCCACCGGGGGGGAGACCCAGTACTTC,CASSPGTSGATGGETQYF,TRBJ2-5,TRBD2,NA,TRBV27
TGTGCCAGCAGCCTGACAGCCGGGGAGCTGTTTTTT,CASSLTAGELFF,TRBJ2-2,NA,NA,TRBV5-4
TGTGCCAGCAGACCTACTAGCGGGGGGGCCGGCGGGGAGCTGTTTTTT,CASRPTSGGAGGELFF,TRBJ2-2,TRBD2,NA,TRBV7-3